The clone carrying this TCR beta chain was seen only once. Trimming stripped 10 bases from V and 0 bases from J, with 22 bases between. This CDR3 comprises 17 residues. Germline CDR1 reads MNHEY; CDR2 reads SMNVEV (reference sequence). Authors' data handling: Using reference gene primer amplification, nucleated cell counts were estimated. Here immunoSEQ multiplex PCR was the method, and the copy in TCRdb shows in-frame clones only, minus some. For V, J and clone size, that table is used; D and trimming come from the DNA. The top ten hold approximately 9.3% of the sample, which has about 350,000 clones, roughly 87% seen once. The data are from a study of blood T cell repertoires in COVID-19. Patients from Seattle were sampled longitudinally, starting during active infection.

This rearrangement joins TRBV27 to TRBJ1-5, with a weak D call TRBD1 (5 bases). The sequenced material came from peripheral blood. The origin of this receptor is a man younger than 45 with COVID-19, enrolled during active disease. CDR3 sequence: CATSLYGGGYSNQPQHF. The DNA of the CDR3 is TGTGCCACCTCGCTTTATGGGGGAGGGTATAGCAATCAGCCCCAGCATTTT.